These 3 T cell receptor beta chains were sequenced from one sample in a study of shared clonotypes between healthy human individuals. Using immunoSEQ multiplex PCR, the repertoire was profiled, and TCRdb retains in-frame clones only, with some absent. Of some 1 million clones listed, about 75% are singletons. The sequenced sample consisted of memory CD4+ T cells sorted from blood. The subset here: CD45RA-negative fraction. Receptors were obtained from a young man in good health.

The chain uses TRBV9 and TRBJ2-3, with D unclear. Germline CDR1 SGDLS, CDR2 YYNGEE. The V and J ends lost 0 bases and 2 bases respectively, with 10 bases between them. The CDR3 runs to 15 residues. CDR3 protein: CASSVAVISTDTQYF. The CDR3 DNA sequence: TGTGCCAGCAGCGTAGCGGTTATCTCCACAGATACGCAGTATTTT.

The gene calls are TRBV28 and TRBJ2-1; 7 nucleotides agree with TRBD1. Germline CDR1 reads MDHEN; CDR2 reads SYDVKM. V shed 3 bases and J 5 bases; nucleotides not matched to a gene: 7. The CDR3 is 15 amino acids. The CDR3 nucleotides are TGTGCCAGCAGTTTGTACTACAGGGGAAACAATGAGCAGTTCTTC. This gives the protein CASSLYYRGNNEQFF.

The CDR3 sequence: CASSLGGGDGNTIYF. Here the CDR3 DNA reads TGTGCCAGCAGCTTAGGTGGTGGGGATGGAAACACCATATATTTT. The genes are TRBV7-6 and TRBJ1-3; the D is unclear. V was pared by 1 base and J by 3 bases, with 10 bases between. The germline V gene has CDR1 SGHVS and CDR2 FNYEAQ. The CDR3 length is 15 residues.